Below are 21 T cell receptor beta chains sequenced from a single sample in a study of blood T cells in healthy people across ages. A J-beta primer mix and a sample-barcoded 5' primer were used in a second PCR of about 7 to 12 cycles. TCRdb reprocessed the 5' RACE reads with MiXCR, giving one entry per CDR3 protein. The table has 850,000 or so distinct CDR3 sequences, 29% seen once. The sequenced sample was blood. Source of these receptors: a woman older than 75 in good health.

The chain employs TRBV6-5 and TRBJ2-5; 10 bases align to TRBD2. V was clipped by 0 bases and J by 2 bases; unmatched bases: 3. This CDR3 contains 16 residues. Germline CDR1 reads MNHEY; CDR2 reads SVGAGI. DNA for the CDR3: TGTGCCAGCAGTTACTCCAGCGGGAGGGATCAAGAGACCCAGTACTTC. Its translation is CASSYSSGRDQETQYF.

The CDR3 reads CASSLAQGGGSPLHF. As DNA, the CDR3 is TGTGCCAGCAGCTTGGCGCAGGGGGGTGGGTCACCCCTCCACTTT. The rearrangement joins TRBV7-9 to TRBJ1-6; 7 bases map to TRBD1. The CDR3 is made up of 15 amino acids. The germline CDR1 and CDR2 sequences are SEHNR and FQNEAQ (reference sequence). Trimming removed 3 bases from V and 10 bases from J; junction bases left unmatched: 9.

A word on this clonotype: A much larger clonotype is one base distant, so this may be a read error. The CDR3 does not close with the conserved phenylalanine or tryptophan, likely indicating a read error. The gene calls are TRBV4-2 and TRBJ1-1; TRBD1 matches at 10 bases. With V trimmed by 4 bases and J by 0 bases, 5 bases remained unmatched. The CDR3 contains 16 residues. The germline V gene encodes CDR1 LGHNA and CDR2 YNFKEQ. CDR3 bases: TGTGCCAGCAGCCGAGACAGGGGGCTCATGAACACTGAAGCTTTCTGT. This gives the protein CASSRDRGLMNTEAFC.

Of note for this clonotype: A much bigger clone sits one base away, suggesting this may be a read error. V is TRBV29-1 and J is TRBJ2-1, with a possible D match to TRBD1 (5 bases). Germline V CDR1 and CDR2: SQVTM, ANQGSEA. V was clipped by 3 bases and J by 6 bases, with 6 bases between them. This CDR3 spans 11 amino acids. As DNA, the CDR3 is TGCAGCGTTGAGGGGCGCAATGAGCAGTTCTTC. Encoded protein: CSVEGRNEQFF.

Points on this clonotype: This may stem from a read error, because a much larger clone lies one nucleotide away. This chain connects TRBV29-1 to TRBJ2-7; D remains ambiguous. Trimming shortened V by 7 bases and J by 10 bases, and 17 bases separated the two germline ends. Germline V gene lookup returns CDR1 SQVTM and CDR2 ANQGSEA. The CDR3 consists of 11 residues. CDR3 coding DNA: TGCAGCGCTGTTAGACAAGAGGCCCAGTACTTC. Its translation is CSAVRQEAQYF.

This clonotype appeared many times. The rearrangement joins TRBV5-1 to TRBJ2-5; no reliable D call. V gave up 0 bases and J gave up 5 bases, with 14 bases separating them. Germline V lookup: CDR1 SGHRS, CDR2 YFSETQ. This CDR3 is built from 15 residues. In DNA, the CDR3 is TGCGCCAGCAGCTTGGAGGCAGCCTCGGTGGAGACCCAGTACTTC. As protein: CASSLEAASVETQYF.

The chain carries TRBV7-2 and TRBJ1-1; no reliable D call. This CDR3 spans 13 amino acids. Germline CDR1 SGHTA, CDR2 FQGNSA. V shed 3 bases and J shed 1 base, with 6 bases lying between them. The CDR3 sequence is CASSFLWNTEAFF. The CDR3 DNA sequence: TGTGCCAGCAGCTTCCTTTGGAACACTGAAGCTTTCTTT. The full variable domain, with the rest looked up from reference TRBV7-2 and TRBJ1-1, is GAGVSQSPSNKVTEKGKDVELRCDPISGHTALYWYRQSLGQGLEFLIYFQGNSAPDKSGLPSDRFSAERTGGSVSTLTIQRTQQEDSAVYLCASSFLWNTEAFFGQGTRLTVV.

This clonotype was detected once. This rearrangement joins TRBV7-2 to TRBJ1-1; the D gene is possibly TRBD1 (5 bases). From germline, CDR1 is SGHTA and CDR2 FQGNSA. V was shortened by 4 bases and J by 6 bases, with 18 bases between the two germline ends. This CDR3 has 15 amino acids. CDR3 sequence reads: CASSWLRGRGPEAFF. CDR3 in DNA: TGTGCCAGCAGCTGGTTGAGGGGAAGAGGTCCTGAAGCTTTCTTT.

With respect to this clonotype: This may stem from a read error, because a much larger clone lies one nucleotide away. The chain uses TRBV12-3 or TRBV12-4 and TRBJ1-6, with D hard to call. The CDR3 is 14 residues long. The CDR3 DNA reads as TGTGCCGGCAGCGCCCGGACGGGCAATTCACCCCTCCACTTT. This encodes CAGSARTGNSPLHF.

This clonotype was recorded many times. V and J are TRBV12-3 or TRBV12-4 and TRBJ2-4; D is unclear. Between the trimmed V and J ends, which lost 2 bases and 13 bases, there was a span of 9 bases. The CDR3 is 11 amino acids. The CDR3 DNA sequence: TGTGCCAGCAGTTTACAGCTAAAACAGTACTTC. Protein product: CASSLQLKQYF.

This rearrangement joins TRBV12-3 or TRBV12-4 to TRBJ1-2, with TRBD1 as a possible D gene (5 bases). Trimming shortened V by 3 bases and J by 6 bases, and 14 bases separated the two germline ends. The CDR3 covers 14 residues. The CDR3 loop is CASSFWGSGNGYTF. For the CDR3, the DNA is TGTGCCAGCAGTTTCTGGGGGAGTGGCAATGGCTACACCTTC.

This clonotype showed up many times. The rearrangement uses TRBV7-2 and TRBJ2-5; TRBD2 aligns across 12 bases. Germline CDR1 and CDR2: SGHTA and FQGNSA. The J segment lost 6 bases and the V segment lost 1 base, leaving 9 bases of the junction unmatched. The CDR3 spans 17 residues. The CDR3 DNA follows: TGTGCCAGCAGCTTAGGAACCCCTAGCGGGGGGGCTAAGACCCAGTACTTC. Translating it yields CASSLGTPSGGAKTQYF.

This chain uses TRBV27 with TRBJ1-6, with 9 bases aligning to TRBD1. Per the germline V gene, CDR1 is MNHEY and CDR2 is SMNVEV (reference sequence). V trimming: 4 bases; J trimming: 7 bases; junction bases outside the gene matches: 8. The CDR3 is 16 residues long. CDR3 in amino acids: CASSYEPGQGNSPLHF. CDR3 sequence (DNA): TGTGCCAGCAGTTATGAACCGGGACAGGGAAATTCACCCCTCCACTTT.

About this clonotype: It is likely a read error, because the conserved phenylalanine at the end of the CDR3 is missing. The chain uses TRBV11-2 and TRBJ2-1, with TRBD1 matching 8 bases. V was clipped by 1 base and J by 10 bases; unmatched bases: 9. The germline V gene encodes CDR1 SGHAT and CDR2 FQNNGV. The CDR3 loop spans 15 amino acids. The CDR3 sequence: CASSLVGTGDPEQFL. The DNA of the CDR3 is TGTGCCAGCAGCTTAGTAGGGACAGGAGACCCGGAGCAGTTCTTA.

Regarding this clonotype: This may be a read error, as it is one base from a much larger clone. The chain uses TRBV7-2 and TRBJ2-5, with a possible D match to TRBD1 (6 bases). Trimming shortened V by 1 base and J by 9 bases, and 18 bases separated the two germline ends. Germline CDR1 is SGHTA and CDR2 is FQGNSA. The CDR3 is 15 amino acids. CDR3 region: CASSLGPGVGESQYF. The CDR3 coding sequence is TGTGCCAGCAGCTTAGGGCCAGGGGTAGGGGAGTCCCAGTACTTC.

Many counts were recorded for this clonotype. This chain joins TRBV6-2 or TRBV6-3 and TRBJ2-7; 13 nucleotides agree with TRBD2. This CDR3 is built from 18 residues. J lost 7 bases, V lost 0 bases, and 12 bases had no gene match. CDR1 is MNHEY, CDR2 SVGEGT, per germline. The CDR3 bases are TGTGCCAGCAGTTACTCGGGGACTAGCGGGACCTACGGTCGGGAGCAGTACTTC. As protein: CASSYSGTSGTYGREQYF.

The sample holds many counts of this clonotype. The genes are TRBV7-9 and TRBJ2-5; D might be TRBD2 (6 bases). Trimming took 4 bases from V and 3 from J, leaving 12 bases between them. CDR1 and CDR2 from the germline V gene are SEHNR and FQNEAQ (reference sequence). The CDR3 has 14 residues. In DNA, the CDR3 is TGTGCCAGCAGCTACGGGACTTTAAAAGAGACCCAGTACTTC. It yields the protein CASSYGTLKETQYF.

V gene TRBV5-1 combines with J gene TRBJ2-1, with D possibly matching TRBD2 (6 bases). The length of the CDR3 is 13 residues. V was trimmed by 0 bases and J by 10 bases, leaving 11 bases between them. Germline V gene sequence: CDR1 SGHRS, CDR2 YFSETQ. The CDR3 reads CASSLDPGVEQFF. The CDR3 DNA follows: TGCGCCAGCAGCTTGGACCCGGGAGTAGAGCAGTTCTTC.

This clonotype has a handful of counts. This chain uses TRBV12-5 with TRBJ2-5; D remains ambiguous. V lost 3 bases to trimming and J lost 4 bases, with 3 bases between them. The CDR3 has 11 residues. Germline V gene sequence: CDR1 LGHNT, CDR2 FRNRAP. The CDR3 region is CASGFGETQYF. CDR3 coding DNA: TGTGCTAGTGGTTTTGGAGAGACCCAGTACTTC.

This clonotype was counted at least ten times. This chain links TRBV5-5 with TRBJ1-2, with a possible D match to TRBD1 (5 bases). Germline CDR1 SGHKS, CDR2 YYEKEE (reference sequence). Trimming cost V 2 bases and J 6 bases, with 11 bases left between them. The CDR3 is 13 residues long. CDR3 in DNA: TGTGCCAGCAGCTTAGACAGCTGGGATGGCTACACCTTC. This translates into CASSLDSWDGYTF.

This clonotype appeared once. The chain carries TRBV20-1 and TRBJ2-1; TRBD2 matches 14 bases. J gave up 11 bases and V 8 bases, and 17 bases lay outside the gene matches. CDR3 length equals 16 residues. Germline CDR1 reads DFQATT; CDR2 reads SNEGSKA (reference sequence). CDR3 sequence reads: CSTSWGTSGGERKQFF. The DNA of the CDR3 is TGCAGTACCTCTTGGGGGACTAGCGGGGGAGAGAGAAAGCAGTTCTTC.